What follows are 21 T cell receptor beta chains derived from one specimen sequenced in a study of graft-versus-host responses after intestinal transplantation. Which antigens these TCRs recognize remains unknown. The table came from immunoSEQ multiplex PCR; TCRdb's copy has only in-frame clones and leaves some out. The sample yields roughly 110,000 clones, approximately 93% seen once. The sample in question was unstimulated CD8+ T cells sorted from spleen or lymph node cells, obtained before transplant. The receptor source for this set is a human donor who was the organ donor for an intestinal transplant.

This chain connects TRBV28 to TRBJ2-7; 7 nucleotides match TRBD1. The CDR3 runs 14 residues. Trimming at V came to 6 bases and at J to 2 bases, leaving 7 bases not matched to a gene. Germline CDR1 reads MDHEN; CDR2 reads SYDVKM. CDR3 protein: CASRFIQGAYEQYF. DNA of the CDR3: TGTGCCAGCAGGTTCATCCAGGGGGCCTACGAGCAGTACTTC. The full variable domain, with the rest looked up from reference TRBV28 and TRBJ2-7, is DVKVTQSSRYLVKRTGEKVFLECVQDMDHENMFWYRQDPGLGLRLIYFSYDVKMKEKGDIPEGYSVSREKKERFSLILESASTNQTSMYLCASRFIQGAYEQYFGPGTRLTVT.

The chain combines TRBV2 with TRBJ2-7; 12 bases match TRBD2. V trimming: 0 bases; J trimming: 4 bases; junction bases outside the gene matches: 1. The CDR3 extends over 15 amino acids. Germline V gene sequence: CDR1 SNHLY, CDR2 FYNNEI. The CDR3 DNA is TGTGCCAGCAGTGAAGCGGGACTAGCGGGTTACGAGCAGTACTTC. It encodes CASSEAGLAGYEQYF.

The rearrangement joins TRBV7-2 to TRBJ1-2; 8 nucleotides agree with TRBD1. This CDR3 comprises 15 residues. Trimming at V came to 4 bases and at J to 6 bases, leaving 10 bases not matched to a gene. Germline V gene data show CDR1 as SGHTA and CDR2 as FQGNSA. In nucleotides, the CDR3 is TGTGCCAGCAGCTGGACAGGGTTGATGAAAGATGGCTACACCTTC. Translated: CASSWTGLMKDGYTF.

This clone was counted once. The chain combines TRBV7-9 with TRBJ2-7; no clear D. CDR3 size: 13 residues. V lost 1 base and J 6 bases, leaving 10 bases between the germline ends. In germline, CDR1 is SEHNR, CDR2 FQNEAQ (reference sequence). This CDR3 is CASSLDPALEQYF. In DNA, the CDR3 is TGTGCCAGCAGCTTAGACCCAGCTCTCGAGCAGTACTTC. The full variable domain, rest sourced from reference TRBV7-9 and TRBJ2-7, is DTGVSQNPRHKITKRGQNVTFRCDPISEHNRLYWYRQTLGQGPEFLTYFQNEAQLEKSRLLSDRFSAERPKGSFSTLEIQRTEQGDSAMYLCASSLDPALEQYFGPGTRLTVT.

The chain links TRBV2 to TRBJ1-1; D remains unclear. The germline V gene has CDR1 SNHLY and CDR2 FYNNEI. The CDR3 runs 14 residues. Trimming pared 9 bases from V and 5 bases from J, leaving 19 bases between. CDR3 DNA: TGTGCCAGGATGCGGGGTCGGTTAGCAACTGAAGCTTTCTTT. Its protein is CARMRGRLATEAFF.

This CDR3 is CSVHSGRIYNEQFF. The CDR3 coding sequence is TGCAGCGTACATAGCGGGAGGATATACAATGAGCAGTTCTTC. The chain carries TRBV29-1 and TRBJ2-1, with 10 bases fitting TRBD2. CDR3 length: 14 amino acids. Germline CDR1 is SQVTM and CDR2 is ANQGSEA. J lost 4 bases, V lost 6 bases, and 6 bases had no gene match.

The J gene is TRBJ2-7, the V gene TRBV5-1, with D perhaps TRBD2 (5 bases). The CDR3 consists of 15 residues. Germline lookup yields CDR1 SGHRS and CDR2 YFSETQ. V lost 0 bases and J 5 bases, leaving 15 bases between the germline ends. In nucleotides, the CDR3 is TGCGCCAGCAGCTTGGTGTCGGCCGCAGCGGACGAGCAGTACTTC. It specifies CASSLVSAAADEQYF. Based on the CDR3 plus reference TRBV5-1 and TRBJ2-7, the full variable domain is KAGVTQTPRYLIKTRGQQVTLSCSPISGHRSVSWYQQTPGQGLQFLFEYFSETQRNKGNFPGRFSGRQFSNSRSEMNVSTLELGDSALYLCASSLVSAAADEQYFGPGTRLTVT.

This clone was detected once. CDR3 amino acids: CAISETAAGGLGEQFF. The CDR3 DNA reads as TGTGCCATCAGTGAGACCGCAGCGGGAGGCCTCGGTGAGCAGTTCTTC. The gene calls are TRBV10-3 and TRBJ2-1, with 9 nucleotides matching TRBD2. Germline loops: CDR1 ENHRY, CDR2 SYGVKD. J gave up 9 bases and V 2 bases, and 11 bases lay outside the gene matches. The CDR3 is 16 amino acids.

The chain uses TRBV4-1 and TRBJ2-1; D perhaps matches TRBD2 (5 bases). The CDR3 loop spans 12 amino acids. From germline, CDR1 is MGHRA and CDR2 YSYEKL. The V gene lost 4 bases and the J gene lost 10 bases, with 11 bases spanning the gap. As DNA, the CDR3 is TGCGCCAGCAGCCGAGAGTCGGGAGAGCAGTTCTTC. Translating gives CASSRESGEQFF.

V gene TRBV27 combines with J gene TRBJ2-7; D ambiguous. CDR1 is MNHEY, CDR2 SMNVEV, per germline (reference sequence). The ends were cut back, 6 bases at V and 3 bases at J, with 12 bases in the middle. The CDR3 sequence is 13 residues long. The CDR3 protein is CASSLRWGYEQYF. CDR3 bases: TGTGCCAGCAGCCTCAGGTGGGGCTACGAGCAGTACTTC.

The V call is TRBV16, the J call TRBJ2-1; no definite D call. The CDR3 length is 14 residues. Deletions cut 2 bases from V and 4 bases from J, with 9 bases between. CDR1 and CDR2 from the germline V gene are KGHSY and FQNENV. The chain's CDR3 is CASSQRAVYNEQFF. CDR3 coding DNA: TGTGCCAGCAGCCAACGCGCGGTATACAATGAGCAGTTCTTC.

This chain connects TRBV15 to TRBJ1-2; D uncertain. CDR1 is LNHNV, CDR2 YYDKDF, per germline (reference sequence). The CDR3 is 16 amino acids. V lost 0 bases and J 3 bases, leaving 14 bases between the germline ends. This chain's CDR3 is CATSRDPGERYYGYTF. As DNA, the CDR3 is TGTGCCACCAGCAGAGATCCCGGGGAAAGGTACTATGGCTACACCTTC.

The count of this clone is one. CDR3 in DNA: TGTGCCAGCAGGAGCGAGCGGATCATCGGGCAGTACTTC. Its translation is CASRSERIIGQYF. The chain links TRBV6-1 to TRBJ2-5, with a weak D call TRBD2 (5 bases). Germline V lookup: CDR1 MNHNS, CDR2 SASEGT. CDR3 size: 13 residues. The germline V and J ends were trimmed by 6 bases and 11 bases, with 19 bases remaining between them.

The chain couples TRBV10-3 to TRBJ2-2, with a possible D match to TRBD2 (6 bases). CDR3 length: 14 residues. V shed 6 bases and J shed 2 bases, with 10 bases lying between them. CDR1 ENHRY and CDR2 SYGVKD come from the germline V gene. Here the CDR3 reads CAISDSGNTGELFF. The CDR3 DNA reads as TGTGCCATCAGCGATAGCGGTAACACCGGGGAGCTGTTTTTT.

In nucleotides, the CDR3 is TGTGCCAGCAGCCCAAGTAGCGGGATATACGAGCAGTACTTC. This sequence encodes CASSPSSGIYEQYF. The gene calls are TRBV28 and TRBJ2-7, with TRBD2 matching 8 bases. The germline CDR1 and CDR2 sequences are MDHEN and SYDVKM. CDR3 length equals 14 residues. V dropped 6 bases and J dropped 4; count of bases not matched to a gene: 8.

This clone was counted between two and nine times. The V call is TRBV7-9, the J call TRBJ1-3; 7 nucleotides align to TRBD1. The CDR3 extends over 15 amino acids. Trimming took 1 base from V and 7 from J; bases not matched to a gene: 7. Germline assignment: CDR1 SEHNR and CDR2 FQNEAQ (reference sequence). The CDR3 bases are TGTGCCAGCAGCTTAGAGGGGACAGTGGGGAACACCATATATTTT. This encodes CASSLEGTVGNTIYF.

The chain couples TRBV28 to TRBJ2-1, with 8 bases that match TRBD2. CDR1 and CDR2 (germline): MDHEN, SYDVKM. There are 16 residues in the CDR3. The ends lost 3 bases at V and 2 bases at J; junction bases unmatched: 6. In DNA form, the CDR3 reads TGTGCCAGCAGTTTGGCGGGACTAGTACCCTACAATGAGCAGTTCTTC. Translating gives CASSLAGLVPYNEQFF.

V is TRBV6-1 and J is TRBJ2-7; no clear D. V was trimmed by 6 bases and J by 6 bases, leaving 21 bases between them. The CDR3 runs to 15 residues. Germline V lookup: CDR1 MNHNS, CDR2 SASEGT. CDR3 sequence reads: CASRTSLGMEGEQYF. Written as DNA, the CDR3 is TGTGCCAGCAGGACCTCCCTGGGAATGGAAGGCGAGCAGTACTTC.

A note on this clone: The sample carries other DNA sequences with the same CDR3. The CDR3 region is CASSLGLANEQFF. Written as DNA, the CDR3 is TGTGCCAGCAGTCTGGGACTAGCCAATGAGCAGTTCTTC. This chain uses TRBV27 with TRBJ2-1; 9 bases agree with TRBD2. The germline V gene encodes CDR1 MNHEY and CDR2 SMNVEV (reference sequence). The CDR3 contains 13 residues. J was trimmed by 6 bases and V by 5 bases; bases with no gene match: 2.

V gene TRBV10-2 combines with J gene TRBJ2-1, with 8 bases aligning to TRBD2. The CDR3 covers 14 residues. The J segment lost 7 bases and the V segment lost 6 bases, leaving 8 bases of the junction unmatched. Germline CDR1 is WSHSY and CDR2 is SAAADI. The CDR3 DNA reads as TGCGCCAGCAGAGAGAGCGGGAGTGTGAATGAGCAGTTCTTC. It encodes CASRESGSVNEQFF.

The chain has TRBV5-6 and TRBJ2-3; D ambiguous. The V gene lost 2 bases and the J gene lost 3 bases, with 13 bases spanning the gap. The germline V gene has CDR1 SGHDT and CDR2 YYEEEE. The CDR3 covers 15 residues. CDR3 in amino acids: CASSFRRSETDTQYF. The CDR3 DNA reads as TGTGCCAGCAGCTTCCGGAGATCAGAGACAGATACGCAGTATTTT.